This TCR beta chain was obtained from a study of blood T cell repertoires in COVID-19. Donors were grouped by their self-reported clinical history. CDR3 size: 19 residues. Per the germline V gene, CDR1 is MDHEN and CDR2 is SYDVKM. Trimming at V came to 4 bases and at J to 3 bases, leaving 13 bases not matched to a gene. The protocol was immunoSEQ multiplex PCR, while the TCRdb copy is restricted to in-frame clones and leaves out a portion. This sample has around 290,000 clones, with around 86% found just once. This chain uses TRBV28 with TRBJ1-6; 9 nucleotides agree with TRBD1. The clonotype comes from a woman aged 18-29 years who had recovered from COVID-19. Sequenced sample: PBMCs or T cells enriched from blood (not recorded which). The CDR3 nucleotides are TGTGCCAGCAGTTCCCCAGGGACAGGGTACAGAAACTATAATTCACCCCTCCACTTT. Encoded protein: CASSSPGTGYRNYNSPLHF.